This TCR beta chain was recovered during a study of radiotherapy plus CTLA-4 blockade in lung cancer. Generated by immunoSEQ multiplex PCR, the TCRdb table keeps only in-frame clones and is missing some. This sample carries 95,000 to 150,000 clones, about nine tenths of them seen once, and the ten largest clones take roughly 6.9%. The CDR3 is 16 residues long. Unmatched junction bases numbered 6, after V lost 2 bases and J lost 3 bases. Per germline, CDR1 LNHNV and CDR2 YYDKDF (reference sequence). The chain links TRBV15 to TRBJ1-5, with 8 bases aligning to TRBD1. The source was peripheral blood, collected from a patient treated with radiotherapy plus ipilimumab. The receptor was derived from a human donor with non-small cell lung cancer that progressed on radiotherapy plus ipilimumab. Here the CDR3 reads CATSRPQGALNQPQHF. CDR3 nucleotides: TGTGCCACCAGCAGACCTCAGGGGGCGCTCAATCAGCCCCAGCATTTT.